Below, 4 T cell receptor beta chains from the same sample are listed, as sequenced in a study of Ad26.COV2.S vaccination and SARS-CoV-2 variants. The method was immunoSEQ multiplex PCR; TCRdb's version includes in-frame clones alone and lacks a portion of them. The sample contains around 450,000 clones, around 89% of which appear only once. Stated treatment: roughly 19 received Ad26.COV2.S at low or high dose, single or two shots; roughly five received placebo; per-sample allocation not given. Sampling took place 63 days after the first vaccine or placebo injection. Specimen: peripheral blood, collected in a trial of Ad26.COV2.S vaccine versus placebo. Receptor source: a person aged 18 to 65 who received the Ad26.COV2.S COVID-19 vaccine or a placebo.

The chain carries TRBV7-2 and TRBJ2-7; 9 bases line up with TRBD1. The CDR3 is 14 residues long. The germline CDR1 and CDR2 sequences are SGHTA and FQGNSA. After removal of 7 bases from V and 4 bases from J, the junction contained 8 bases not matched to a gene. DNA of the CDR3: TGTGCCAGCACCGGACAGGGGTGGCAGTACGAGCAGTACTTC. Residues: CASTGQGWQYEQYF.

The chain uses TRBV5-1 and TRBJ1-1, with D perhaps matching TRBD1 (5 bases). Trimming removed 0 bases from V and 6 bases from J, with 9 bases in between. The CDR3 contains 13 residues. The germline CDR1 and CDR2 sequences are SGHRS and YFSETQ. The CDR3 sequence is CASSLGGAAEAFF. The CDR3 DNA follows: TGCGCCAGCAGCTTGGGCGGGGCGGCTGAAGCTTTCTTT.

The gene calls are TRBV7-8 and TRBJ2-2, with D tentatively TRBD2 (7 bases). The CDR3 is made up of 16 amino acids. In germline, CDR1 is SGHVS, CDR2 FQNEAQ. V was trimmed by 5 bases and J by 4 bases, leaving 17 bases between them. The CDR3 is CASSRTGGGPTGELFF. DNA for the CDR3: TGTGCCAGCAGCCGGACTGGGGGGGGCCCCACCGGGGAGCTGTTTTTT.

The chain joins TRBV29-1 to TRBJ2-7; TRBD1 aligns across 8 bases. CDR3 length equals 12 residues. J gave up 3 bases and V 3 bases, and 1 base lay outside the gene matches. Germline loops: CDR1 SQVTM, CDR2 ANQGSEA. CDR3 sequence (DNA): TGCAGCGTTGAGGACAGGGACTACGAGCAGTACTTC. This translates into CSVEDRDYEQYF.